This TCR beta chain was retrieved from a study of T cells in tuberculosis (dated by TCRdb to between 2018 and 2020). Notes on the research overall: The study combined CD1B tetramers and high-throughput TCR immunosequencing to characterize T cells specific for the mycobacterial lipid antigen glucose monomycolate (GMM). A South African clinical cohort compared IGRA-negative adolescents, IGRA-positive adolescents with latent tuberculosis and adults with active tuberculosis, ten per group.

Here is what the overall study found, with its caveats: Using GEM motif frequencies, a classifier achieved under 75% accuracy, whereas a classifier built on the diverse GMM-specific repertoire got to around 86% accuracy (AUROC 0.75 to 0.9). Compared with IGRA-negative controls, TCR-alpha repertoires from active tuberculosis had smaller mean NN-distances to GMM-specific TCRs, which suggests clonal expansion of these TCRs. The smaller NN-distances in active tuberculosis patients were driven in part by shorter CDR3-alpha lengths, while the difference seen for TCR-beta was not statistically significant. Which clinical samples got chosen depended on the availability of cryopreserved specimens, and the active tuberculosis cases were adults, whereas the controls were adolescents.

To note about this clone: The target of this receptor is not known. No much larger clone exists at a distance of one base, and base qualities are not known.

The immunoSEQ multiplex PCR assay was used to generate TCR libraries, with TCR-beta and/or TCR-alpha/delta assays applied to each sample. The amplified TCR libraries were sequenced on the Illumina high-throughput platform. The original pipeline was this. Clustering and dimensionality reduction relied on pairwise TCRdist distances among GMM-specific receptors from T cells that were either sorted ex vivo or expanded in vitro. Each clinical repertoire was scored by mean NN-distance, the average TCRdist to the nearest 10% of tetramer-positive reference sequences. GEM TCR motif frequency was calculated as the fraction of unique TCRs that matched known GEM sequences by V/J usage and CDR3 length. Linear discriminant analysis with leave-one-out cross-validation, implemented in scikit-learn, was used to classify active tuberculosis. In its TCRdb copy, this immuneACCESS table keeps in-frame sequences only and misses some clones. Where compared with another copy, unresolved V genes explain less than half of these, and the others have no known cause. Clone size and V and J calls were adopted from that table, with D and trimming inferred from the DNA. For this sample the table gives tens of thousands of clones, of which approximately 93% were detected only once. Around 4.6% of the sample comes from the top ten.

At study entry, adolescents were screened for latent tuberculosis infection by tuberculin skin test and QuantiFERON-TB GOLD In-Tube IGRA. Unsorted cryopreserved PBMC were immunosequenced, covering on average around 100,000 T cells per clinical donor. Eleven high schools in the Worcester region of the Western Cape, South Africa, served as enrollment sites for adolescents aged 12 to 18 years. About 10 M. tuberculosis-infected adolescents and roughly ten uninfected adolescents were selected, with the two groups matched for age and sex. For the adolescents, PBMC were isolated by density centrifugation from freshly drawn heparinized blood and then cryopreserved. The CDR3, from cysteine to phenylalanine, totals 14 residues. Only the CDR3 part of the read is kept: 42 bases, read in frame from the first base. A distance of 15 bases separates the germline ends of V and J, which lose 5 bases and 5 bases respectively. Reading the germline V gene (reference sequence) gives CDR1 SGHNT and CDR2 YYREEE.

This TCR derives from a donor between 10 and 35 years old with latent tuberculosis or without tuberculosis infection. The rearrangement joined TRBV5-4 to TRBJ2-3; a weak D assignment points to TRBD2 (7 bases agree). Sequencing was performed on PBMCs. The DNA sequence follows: TGTGCCAGCAGAGAGGGGGGGCATGGAGATACGCAGTATTTT. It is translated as CASREGGHGDTQYF.